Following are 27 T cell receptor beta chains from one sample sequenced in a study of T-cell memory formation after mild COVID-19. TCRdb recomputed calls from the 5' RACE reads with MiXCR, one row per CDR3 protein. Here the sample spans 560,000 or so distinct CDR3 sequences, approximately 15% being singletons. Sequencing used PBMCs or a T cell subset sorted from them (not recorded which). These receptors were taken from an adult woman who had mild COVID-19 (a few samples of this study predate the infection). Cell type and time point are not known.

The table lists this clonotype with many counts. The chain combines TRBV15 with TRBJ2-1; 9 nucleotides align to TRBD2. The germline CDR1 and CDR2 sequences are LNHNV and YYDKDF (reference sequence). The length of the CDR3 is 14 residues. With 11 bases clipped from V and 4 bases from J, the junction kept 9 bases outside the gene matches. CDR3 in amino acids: CASSTSGMYNEQFF. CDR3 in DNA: TGTGCCTCTTCGACTAGCGGCATGTACAATGAGCAGTTCTTC.

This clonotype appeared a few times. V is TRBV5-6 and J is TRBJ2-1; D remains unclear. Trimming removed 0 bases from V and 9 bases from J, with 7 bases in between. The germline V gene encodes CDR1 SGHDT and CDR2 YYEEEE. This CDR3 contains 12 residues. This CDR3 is CASSLDAVEQFF. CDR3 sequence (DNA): TGTGCCAGCAGCTTGGACGCGGTTGAGCAGTTCTTC.

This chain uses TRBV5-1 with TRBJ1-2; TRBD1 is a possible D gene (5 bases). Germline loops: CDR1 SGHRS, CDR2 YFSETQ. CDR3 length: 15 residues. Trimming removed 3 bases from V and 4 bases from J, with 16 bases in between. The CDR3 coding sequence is TGCGCCAGCAGCTGGGGACGGGGGAGTGCCTATGGCTACACCTTC. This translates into CASSWGRGSAYGYTF.

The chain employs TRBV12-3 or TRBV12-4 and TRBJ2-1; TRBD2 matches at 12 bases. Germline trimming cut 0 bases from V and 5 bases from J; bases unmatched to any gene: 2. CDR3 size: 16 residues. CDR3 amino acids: CASSLARLAGDNEQFF. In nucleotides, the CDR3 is TGTGCCAGCAGTTTAGCGCGACTAGCGGGGGACAATGAGCAGTTCTTC.

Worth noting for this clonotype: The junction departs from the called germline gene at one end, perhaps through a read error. The CDR3 sequence is CASRLGDYSNQPQHF. For the CDR3, the DNA is TGCGCCAGCAGATTGGGGGACTATAGCAATCAGCCCCAGCATTTT. V usage is TRBV5-1 and J usage is TRBJ1-5, with a weak D call TRBD1 (5 bases). Per germline, CDR1 SGHRS and CDR2 YFSETQ. This CDR3 is built from 15 residues.

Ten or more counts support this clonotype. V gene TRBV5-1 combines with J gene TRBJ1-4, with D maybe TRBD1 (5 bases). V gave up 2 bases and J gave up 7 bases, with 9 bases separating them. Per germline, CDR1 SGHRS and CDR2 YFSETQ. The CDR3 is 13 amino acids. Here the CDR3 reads CASSFQGGEKLFF. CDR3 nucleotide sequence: TGCGCCAGCAGCTTCCAGGGAGGTGAAAAACTGTTTTTT.

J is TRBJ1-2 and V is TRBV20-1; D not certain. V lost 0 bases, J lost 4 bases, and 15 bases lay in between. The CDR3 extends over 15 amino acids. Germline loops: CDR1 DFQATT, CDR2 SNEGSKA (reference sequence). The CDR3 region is CSARDRTSRVYGYTF. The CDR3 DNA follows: TGCAGTGCTAGAGACCGGACCTCTCGGGTCTATGGCTACACCTTC.

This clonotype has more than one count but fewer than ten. CDR3 loop: CASRPSGGGVDTQYF. The CDR3 DNA is TGTGCCAGCAGACCTAGCGGCGGGGGTGTAGATACGCAGTATTTT. The chain carries TRBV12-3 or TRBV12-4 and TRBJ2-3; 7 nucleotides match TRBD2. The CDR3 spans 15 residues. With V trimmed by 6 bases and J by 5 bases, 11 bases remained unmatched.

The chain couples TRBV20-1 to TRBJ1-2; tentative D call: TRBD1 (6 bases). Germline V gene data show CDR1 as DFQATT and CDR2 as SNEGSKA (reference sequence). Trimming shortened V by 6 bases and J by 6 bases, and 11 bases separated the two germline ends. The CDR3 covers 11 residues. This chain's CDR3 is CSAWDIHGYTF. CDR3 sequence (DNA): TGCAGTGCCTGGGACATTCATGGCTACACCTTC.

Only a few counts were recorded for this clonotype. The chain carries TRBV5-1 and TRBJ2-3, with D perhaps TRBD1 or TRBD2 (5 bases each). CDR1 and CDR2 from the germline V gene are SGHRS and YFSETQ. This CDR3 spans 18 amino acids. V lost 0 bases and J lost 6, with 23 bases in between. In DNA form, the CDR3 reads TGCGCCAGCAGCTTGGCCGAAACGAGGGCAGGGCTTGGGGATACGCAGTATTTT. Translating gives CASSLAETRAGLGDTQYF.

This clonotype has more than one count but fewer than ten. The CDR3 coding sequence is TGTGCCAGCAGCTACACTAGCGGAGTTACCTACGAGCAGTACTTC. This encodes CASSYTSGVTYEQYF. The J gene is TRBJ2-7, the V gene TRBV7-9; 8 bases align to TRBD2. CDR1 and CDR2 (germline): SEHNR, FQNEAQ (reference sequence). The CDR3 consists of 15 residues. Trimming at V came to 4 bases and at J to 2 bases, leaving 7 bases not matched to a gene.

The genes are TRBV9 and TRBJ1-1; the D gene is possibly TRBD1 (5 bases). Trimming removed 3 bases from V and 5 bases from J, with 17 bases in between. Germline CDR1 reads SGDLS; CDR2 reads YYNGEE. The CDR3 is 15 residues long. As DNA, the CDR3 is TGTGCCAGCAGCGCTCTAGACAGTGAGGGGACTGAAGCTTTCTTT. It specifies CASSALDSEGTEAFF. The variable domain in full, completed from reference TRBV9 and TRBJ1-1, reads DSGVTQTPKHLITATGQRVTLRCSPRSGDLSVYWYQQSLDQGLQFLIQYYNGEERAKGNILERFSAQQFPDLHSELNLSSLELGDSALYFCASSALDSEGTEAFFGQGTRLTVV.

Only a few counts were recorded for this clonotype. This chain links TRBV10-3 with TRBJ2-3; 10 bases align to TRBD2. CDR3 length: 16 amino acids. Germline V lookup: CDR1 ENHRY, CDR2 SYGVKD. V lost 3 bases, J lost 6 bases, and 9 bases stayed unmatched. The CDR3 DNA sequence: TGTGCCATCAGTGACGACGGACTAGCGGCTGCGGATACGCAGTATTTT. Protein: CAISDDGLAAADTQYF.

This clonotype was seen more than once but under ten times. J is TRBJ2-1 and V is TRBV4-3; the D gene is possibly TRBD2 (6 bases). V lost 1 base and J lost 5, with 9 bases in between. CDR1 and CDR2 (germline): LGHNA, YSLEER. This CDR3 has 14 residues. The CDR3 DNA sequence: TGCGCCAGCAGCCAAGGAGCGGGTCACAATGAGCAGTTCTTC. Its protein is CASSQGAGHNEQFF.

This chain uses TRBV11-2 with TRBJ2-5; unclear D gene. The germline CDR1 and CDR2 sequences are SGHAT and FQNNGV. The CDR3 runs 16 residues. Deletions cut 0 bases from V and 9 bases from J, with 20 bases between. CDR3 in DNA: TGTGCCAGCAGCTTAGAATCTGTGCCGGACCCCCGGGCCCAGTACTTC. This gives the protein CASSLESVPDPRAQYF.

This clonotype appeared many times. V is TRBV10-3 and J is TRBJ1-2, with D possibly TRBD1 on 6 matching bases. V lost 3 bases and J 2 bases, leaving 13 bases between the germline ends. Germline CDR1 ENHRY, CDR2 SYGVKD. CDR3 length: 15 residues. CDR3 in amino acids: CAISEQGSVNYGYTF. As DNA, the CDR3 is TGTGCCATCAGTGAACAGGGCAGCGTCAACTATGGCTACACCTTC.

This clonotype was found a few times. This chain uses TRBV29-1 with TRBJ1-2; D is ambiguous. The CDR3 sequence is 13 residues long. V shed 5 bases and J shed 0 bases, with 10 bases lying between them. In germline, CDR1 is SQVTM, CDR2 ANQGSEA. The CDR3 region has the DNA TGCAGCGTTTACCAGGCTTCTAACTATGGCTACACCTTC. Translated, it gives CSVYQASNYGYTF.

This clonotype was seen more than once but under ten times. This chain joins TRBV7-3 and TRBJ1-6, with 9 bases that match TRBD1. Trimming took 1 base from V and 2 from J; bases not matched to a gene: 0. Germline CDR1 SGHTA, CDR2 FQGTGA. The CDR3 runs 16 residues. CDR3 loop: CASSLRTGAYNSPLHF. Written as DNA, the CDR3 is TGTGCCAGCAGCTTAAGGACAGGGGCCTATAATTCACCCCTCCACTTT.

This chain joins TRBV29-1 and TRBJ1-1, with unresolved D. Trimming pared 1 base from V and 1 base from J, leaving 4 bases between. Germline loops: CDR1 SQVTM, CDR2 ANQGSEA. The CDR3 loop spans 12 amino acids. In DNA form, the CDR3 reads TGCAGCGTTGAAGGGCCGAACACTGAAGCTTTCTTT. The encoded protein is CSVEGPNTEAFF. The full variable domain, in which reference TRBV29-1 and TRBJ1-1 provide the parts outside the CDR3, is SAVISQKPSRDICQRGTSLTIQCQVDSQVTMMFWYRQQPGQSLTLIATANQGSEATYESGFVIDKFPISRPNLTFSTLTVSNMSPEDSSIYLCSVEGPNTEAFFGQGTRLTVV.

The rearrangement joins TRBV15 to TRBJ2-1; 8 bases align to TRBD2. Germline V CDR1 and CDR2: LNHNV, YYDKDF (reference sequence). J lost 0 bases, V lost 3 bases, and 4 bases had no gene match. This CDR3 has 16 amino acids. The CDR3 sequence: CATSRLAGSSYNEQFF. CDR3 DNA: TGTGCCACCAGCAGGTTAGCGGGGAGCTCCTACAATGAGCAGTTCTTC.

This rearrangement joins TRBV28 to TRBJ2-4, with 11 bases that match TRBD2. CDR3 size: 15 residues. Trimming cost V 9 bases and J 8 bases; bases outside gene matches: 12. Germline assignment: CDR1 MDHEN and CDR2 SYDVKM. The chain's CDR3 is CASTPTSGSGDIQYF. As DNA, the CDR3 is TGTGCCAGTACCCCTACTAGCGGGAGCGGGGACATTCAGTACTTC.

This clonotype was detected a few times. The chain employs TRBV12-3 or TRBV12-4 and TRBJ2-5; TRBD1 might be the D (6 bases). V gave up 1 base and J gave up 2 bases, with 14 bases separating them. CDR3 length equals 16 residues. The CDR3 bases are TGTGCCAGCAGTTTAGGGCTAAACAGGGTTCAAGAGACCCAGTACTTC. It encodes CASSLGLNRVQETQYF.

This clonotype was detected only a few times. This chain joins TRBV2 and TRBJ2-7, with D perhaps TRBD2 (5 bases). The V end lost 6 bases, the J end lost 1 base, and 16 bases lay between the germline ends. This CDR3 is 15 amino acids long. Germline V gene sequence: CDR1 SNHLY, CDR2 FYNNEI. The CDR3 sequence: CASRPGMEASYEQYF. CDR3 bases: TGTGCCAGCAGACCCGGAATGGAGGCGTCCTACGAGCAGTACTTC. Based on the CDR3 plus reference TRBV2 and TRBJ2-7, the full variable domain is EPEVTQTPSHQVTQMGQEVILRCVPISNHLYFYWYRQILGQKVEFLVSFYNNEISEKSEIFDDQFSVERPDGSNFTLKIRSTKLEDSAMYFCASRPGMEASYEQYFGPGTRLTVT.

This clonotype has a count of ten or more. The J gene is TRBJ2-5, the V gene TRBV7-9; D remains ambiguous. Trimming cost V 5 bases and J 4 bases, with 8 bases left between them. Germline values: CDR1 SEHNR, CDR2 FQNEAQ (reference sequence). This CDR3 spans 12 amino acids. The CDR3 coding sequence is TGTGCCAGCAGCGGCCCGGGAGAGACCCAGTACTTC. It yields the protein CASSGPGETQYF.

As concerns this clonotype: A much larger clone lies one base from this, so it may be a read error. The CDR3 region has the DNA TGTGCCAGTAGTATATGGGGGATGAACACTGAAGCTTTCTTT. Its translation is CASSIWGMNTEAFF. This sequence joins TRBV19 and TRBJ1-1; TRBD1 is a possible D gene (5 bases). Germline loops: CDR1 LNHDA, CDR2 SQIVND (reference sequence). CDR3 size: 14 residues. V was cut by 2 bases and J by 0 bases, with 7 bases left in between.

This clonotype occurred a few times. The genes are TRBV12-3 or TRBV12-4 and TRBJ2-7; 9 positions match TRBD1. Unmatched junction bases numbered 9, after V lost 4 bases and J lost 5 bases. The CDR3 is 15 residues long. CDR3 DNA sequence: TGTGCCAGCAGTTCCACCGGGACAGGGTCCAACGAGCAGTACTTC. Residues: CASSSTGTGSNEQYF.

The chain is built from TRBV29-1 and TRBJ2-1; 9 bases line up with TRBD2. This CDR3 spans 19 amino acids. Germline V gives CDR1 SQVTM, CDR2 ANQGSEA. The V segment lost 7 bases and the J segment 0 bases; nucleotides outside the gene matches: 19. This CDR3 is CSARGAAGGTPSSYNEQFF. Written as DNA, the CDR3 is TGCAGCGCCAGAGGGGCGGCGGGAGGGACCCCTAGCTCCTACAATGAGCAGTTCTTC.